The entry below gives a single T cell receptor (beta chain) sequence along with its context. The CDR3 consists of 11 residues. The J segment lost 6 bases and the V segment lost 4 bases, leaving 2 bases of the junction unmatched. Germline V gene sequence: CDR1 GTSNPN, CDR2 SVGIG (reference sequence). This entry comes from a study of blood T cell repertoires in COVID-19. Whole-study context: In each case, the material was cDNA or gDNA derived from T cells, B-cell-depleted T cells, or PBMCs.

In the original processing: Amplification from reference gene primers served as the basis for estimated nucleated cell counts. Method: immunoSEQ multiplex PCR; TCRdb's copy keeps in-frame clones and lacks some. V, J and clone size reflect that table, while D and trimming were determined from the DNA. The sample contains about 290,000 clones, approximately 86% of which appear only once. The genes are TRBV30 and TRBJ1-2, with 7 bases that match TRBD1. Sequenced material: peripheral blood. The TCR originated in a woman between 45 and 60 years old with active or convalescent COVID-19. The CDR3 DNA is TGTGCCTGGACAGGGGGGAATGGCTACACCTTC. Protein sequence: CAWTGGNGYTF.